Only a few counts were recorded for the clone carrying this TCR beta chain. A much more abundant neighbour one base away suggests this may be a read error. The data stem from a study of tumor-infiltrating lymphocytes in oesophageal squamous cell carcinoma. One entry per CDR3 protein results from TCRdb running MiXCR on the PCR reads. The sample has approximately 19,000 distinct CDR3 sequences, about two fifths seen once. The germline V gene has CDR1 MNHNS and CDR2 SASEGT. There are 14 residues in the CDR3. V lost 7 bases and J 7 bases, leaving 20 bases between the germline ends. The sample consisted of normal esophageal tissue next to the tumor. The chain carries TRBV6-1 and TRBJ2-7; tentatively, D is TRBD1 or TRBD2 (5 bases each). The source of this sequence is a male donor with esophageal squamous cell carcinoma. CDR3 in amino acids: CASNARGGYNEQYF. The CDR3 DNA follows: TGTGCCAGCAACGCACGGGGCGGCTACAATGAGCAGTACTTC.